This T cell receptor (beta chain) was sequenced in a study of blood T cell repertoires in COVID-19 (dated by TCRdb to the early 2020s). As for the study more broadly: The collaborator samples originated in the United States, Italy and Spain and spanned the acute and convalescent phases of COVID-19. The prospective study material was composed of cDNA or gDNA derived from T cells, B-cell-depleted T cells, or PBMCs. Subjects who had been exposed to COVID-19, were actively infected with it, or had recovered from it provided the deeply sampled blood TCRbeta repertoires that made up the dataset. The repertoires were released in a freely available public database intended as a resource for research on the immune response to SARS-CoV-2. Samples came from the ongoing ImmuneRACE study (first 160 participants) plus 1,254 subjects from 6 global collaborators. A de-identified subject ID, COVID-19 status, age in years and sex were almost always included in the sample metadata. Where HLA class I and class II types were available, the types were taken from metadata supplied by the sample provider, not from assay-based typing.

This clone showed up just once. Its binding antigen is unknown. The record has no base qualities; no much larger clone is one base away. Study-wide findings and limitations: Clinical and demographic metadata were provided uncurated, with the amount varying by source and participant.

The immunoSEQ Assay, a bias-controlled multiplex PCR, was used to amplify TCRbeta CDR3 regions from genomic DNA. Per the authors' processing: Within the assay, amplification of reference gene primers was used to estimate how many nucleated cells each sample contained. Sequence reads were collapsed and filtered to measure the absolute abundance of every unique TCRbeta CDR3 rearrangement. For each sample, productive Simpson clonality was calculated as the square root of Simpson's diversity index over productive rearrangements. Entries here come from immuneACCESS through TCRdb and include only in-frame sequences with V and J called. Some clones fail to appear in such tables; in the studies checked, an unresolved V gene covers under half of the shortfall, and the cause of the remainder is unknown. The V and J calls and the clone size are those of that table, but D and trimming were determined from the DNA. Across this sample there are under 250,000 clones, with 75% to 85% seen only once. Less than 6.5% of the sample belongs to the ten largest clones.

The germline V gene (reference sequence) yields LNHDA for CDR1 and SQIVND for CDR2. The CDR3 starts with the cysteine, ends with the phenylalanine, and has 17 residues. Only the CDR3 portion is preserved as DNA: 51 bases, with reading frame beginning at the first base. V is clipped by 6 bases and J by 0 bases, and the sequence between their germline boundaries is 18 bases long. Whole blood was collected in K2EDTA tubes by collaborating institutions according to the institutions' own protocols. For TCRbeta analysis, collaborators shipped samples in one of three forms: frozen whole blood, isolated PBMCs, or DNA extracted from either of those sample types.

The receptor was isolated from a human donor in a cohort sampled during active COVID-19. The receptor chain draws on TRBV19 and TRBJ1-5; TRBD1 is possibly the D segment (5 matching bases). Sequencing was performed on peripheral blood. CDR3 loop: CASRSQTASDSNQPQHF. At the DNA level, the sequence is TGTGCCAGTAGGAGTCAGACAGCGTCTGATAGCAATCAGCCCCAGCATTTT.